The source of this TCR beta chain is a study of blood T cell repertoires in COVID-19. Assay: immunoSEQ multiplex PCR; the TCRdb copy retains only in-frame clones and omits some. Here the sample spans roughly 63,000 clones, about 73% being singletons. This CDR3 comprises 17 residues. Trimming took 3 bases from V and 7 from J, leaving 25 bases between them. Germline loops: CDR1 SGDLS, CDR2 YYNGEE. The sequence was obtained from a woman aged 80 or older with acute or convalescent COVID-19. The rearrangement joins TRBV9 to TRBJ2-5; perhaps TRBD2 as D (7 bases). Sequences were obtained from peripheral blood. The chain's CDR3 is CASSAGSRGGGSGTQYF. In DNA, the CDR3 is TGTGCCAGCAGCGCGGGGTCTAGGGGAGGGGGTTCAGGGACCCAGTACTTC.